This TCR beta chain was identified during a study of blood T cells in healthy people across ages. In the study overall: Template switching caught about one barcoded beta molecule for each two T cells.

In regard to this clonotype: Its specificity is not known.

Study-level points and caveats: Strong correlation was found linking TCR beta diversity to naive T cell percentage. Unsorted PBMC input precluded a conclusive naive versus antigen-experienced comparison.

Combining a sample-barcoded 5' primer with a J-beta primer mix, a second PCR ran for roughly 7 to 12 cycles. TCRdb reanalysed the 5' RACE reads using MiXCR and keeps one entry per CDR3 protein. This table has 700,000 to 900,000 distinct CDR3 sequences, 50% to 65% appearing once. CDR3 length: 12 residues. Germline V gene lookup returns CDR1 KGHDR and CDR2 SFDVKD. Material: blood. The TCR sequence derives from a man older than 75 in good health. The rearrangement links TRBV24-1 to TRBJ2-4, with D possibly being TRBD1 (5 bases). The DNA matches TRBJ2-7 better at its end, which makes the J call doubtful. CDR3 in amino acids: CATSGVGDEQYF. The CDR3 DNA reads TGTGCCACCAGTGGGGTAGGGGACGAGCAGTACTTC.